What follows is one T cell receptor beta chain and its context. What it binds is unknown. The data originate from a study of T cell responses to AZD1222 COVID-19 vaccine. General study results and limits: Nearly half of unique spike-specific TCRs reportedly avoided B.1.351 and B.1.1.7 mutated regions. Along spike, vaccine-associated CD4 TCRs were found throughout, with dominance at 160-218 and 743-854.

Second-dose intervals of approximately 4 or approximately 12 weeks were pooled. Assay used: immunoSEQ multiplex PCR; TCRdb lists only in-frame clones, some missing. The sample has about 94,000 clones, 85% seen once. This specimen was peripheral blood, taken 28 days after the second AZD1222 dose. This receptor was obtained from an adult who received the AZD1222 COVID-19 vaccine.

The CDR3 DNA reads TGCAGTGCTAGTTACCCGGGACAGGGCTGGAACACTGAAGCTTTCTTT. Protein product: CSASYPGQGWNTEAFF. The gene calls are TRBV20-1 and TRBJ1-1, with 9 nucleotides matching TRBD1. With V trimmed by 3 bases and J by 1 base, 9 bases remained unmatched. The V gene's germline CDR1 is DFQATT and CDR2 SNEGSKA (reference sequence). The CDR3 extends over 16 amino acids.